This T cell receptor (beta chain) was identified in a study of shared clonotypes between healthy human individuals. At the level of the study: The people who gave samples were two women and a few men aged 18 to 49.

Study-level findings and limits: The expectation was that sequencing depth would affect clonotype sharing among donors.

Every one of the donors was a Caucasian adult that lived in Nashville, Tennessee. On this clone: Its antigen is currently unknown.

Each subset's genomic DNA was shared equally among a number of immunoSEQ plates. Using immunoSEQ multiplex PCR, the repertoire was profiled, and TCRdb retains in-frame clones only, with some absent. Here the sample spans a few hundred thousand clones, almost 97% being singletons. The junction had 3 bases not matched to a gene; V was cut back by 8 bases and J by 7 bases. Germline assignment: CDR1 SEHNR and CDR2 FQNEAQ (reference sequence). The length of the CDR3 is 14 residues. The V gene is TRBV7-9, the J gene TRBJ2-1; 15 bases line up with TRBD2. The TCR comes from a woman in her twenties or thirties in good health. Sequences were obtained from naive CD4+ T cells sorted from blood. Documented subset: CD45RA+ positively selected. The DNA of the CDR3 is TGTGCCAGCCATGGGACTAGCGGGGGGAATGAGCAGTTCTTC. Residues: CASHGTSGGNEQFF.